Presented here are 12 T cell receptor beta chains from one specimen sequenced in a study of CD8 T cells in ankylosing spondylitis. From the 5' RACE reads, TCRdb called clonotypes with MiXCR, one entry per CDR3 protein. This table has 150,000 to 200,000 distinct CDR3 sequences, 11% appearing once. Specimen: blood, either unsorted or a sorted T cell fraction (not recorded which). The receptors derive from a male donor with ankylosing spondylitis or in good health (not recorded which).

This clonotype turned up a few times. The chain joins TRBV7-9 to TRBJ2-1; TRBD1 is a possible D gene (5 bases). The CDR3 runs 13 residues. In germline, CDR1 is SEHNR, CDR2 FQNEAQ (reference sequence). The V end lost 8 bases, the J end lost 6 bases, and 14 bases lay between the germline ends. DNA for the CDR3: TGTGCCAGCCCGGACATCCTCCCCAATGAGCAGTTCTTC. Its protein is CASPDILPNEQFF.

The sample holds many counts of this clonotype. The chain uses TRBV10-3 and TRBJ2-5, with a weak D call TRBD1 (5 bases). Trimming pared 6 bases from V and 4 bases from J, leaving 6 bases between. The length of the CDR3 is 11 residues. CDR1 and CDR2 (germline): ENHRY, SYGVKD. CDR3 nucleotides: TGTGCCATCAGAGGGGCAGAGACCCAGTACTTC. This gives the protein CAIRGAETQYF.

This clonotype was seen at least ten times. The chain is built from TRBV4-1 and TRBJ1-1; the D gene is possibly TRBD1 (5 bases). The CDR3 is 14 residues long. The germline V gene encodes CDR1 MGHRA and CDR2 YSYEKL. V lost 6 bases and J lost 6, with 17 bases in between. The CDR3 nucleotides read TGCGCCAGCAGTGTACAAAGAGGGGAGGCTGAAGCTTTCTTT. It specifies CASSVQRGEAEAFF.

This clonotype was recorded a few times. The rearrangement joins TRBV11-1 to TRBJ2-1; 8 bases are a match to TRBD2. The CDR3 contains 18 residues. Germline CDR1 is SGHAT and CDR2 is FQDESV (reference sequence). The V gene end was trimmed by 0 bases and the J gene end by 3 bases; junction bases not matched to a gene: 10. The CDR3 DNA sequence: TGTGCCAGCAGCTTAGCCAAAACGCGGACTAGCCTCTACAATGAGCAGTTCTTC. It is translated as CASSLAKTRTSLYNEQFF.

Many counts were recorded for this clonotype. This rearrangement joins TRBV29-1 to TRBJ2-5; possibly TRBD1 for D (6 bases). This CDR3 has 14 residues. Per germline, CDR1 SQVTM and CDR2 ANQGSEA. Trimming shortened V by 4 bases and J by 4 bases, and 16 bases separated the two germline ends. CDR3 sequence: CSVAQGQSRETQYF. CDR3 coding DNA: TGCAGCGTTGCGCAGGGGCAGTCTCGAGAGACCCAGTACTTC.

V gene TRBV7-2 combines with J gene TRBJ2-2; TRBD2 matches at 10 bases. The CDR3 consists of 17 residues. The germline V gene encodes CDR1 SGHTA and CDR2 FQGNSA. J was trimmed by 7 bases and V by 5 bases; bases with no gene match: 13. CDR3 nucleotide sequence: TGTGCCAGCAGCCCCTCCCAAGGGGGACTAGCGTTCGGGGAGCTGTTTTTT. Encoded protein: CASSPSQGGLAFGELFF.

The gene calls are TRBV29-1 and TRBJ2-7; 7 bases line up with TRBD1. The germline V gene has CDR1 SQVTM and CDR2 ANQGSEA. This CDR3 spans 12 amino acids. Germline trimming cut 4 bases from V and 1 base from J; bases unmatched to any gene: 1. CDR3 nucleotide sequence: TGCAGCGTTGCGGGACAGTCCTACGAGCAGTACTTC. Its translation: CSVAGQSYEQYF.

The genes are TRBV3-1 and TRBJ2-3, with 7 bases lining up with TRBD2. This CDR3 is 15 amino acids long. Germline V gene lookup returns CDR1 LGHDT and CDR2 YNNKEL (reference sequence). The V gene end was trimmed by 2 bases and the J gene end by 2 bases; junction bases not matched to a gene: 4. The CDR3 nucleotides read TGTGCCAGCAGCCAATATAGCGGGTTCACAGATACGCAGTATTTT. This gives the protein CASSQYSGFTDTQYF.

In this sample, this clonotype turned up a few times. The chain joins TRBV29-1 to TRBJ2-7, with 10 bases identical to TRBD1. Trimming took 6 bases from V and 2 from J; bases not matched to a gene: 1. The length of the CDR3 is 12 residues. The germline CDR1 and CDR2 sequences are SQVTM and ANQGSEA. DNA for the CDR3: TGCAGCGTGGGACAGGGGACCTACGAGCAGTACTTC. Translating it yields CSVGQGTYEQYF.

This clonotype was counted many times. The rearrangement links TRBV20-1 to TRBJ2-5; no clear D. The germline gives CDR1 DFQATT, CDR2 SNEGSKA (reference sequence). The CDR3 is made up of 12 amino acids. V lost 5 bases, J lost 3 bases, and 10 bases lay in between. CDR3 sequence reads: CSAPRPEETQYF. The CDR3 nucleotides are TGCAGTGCTCCGCGTCCTGAAGAGACCCAGTACTTC.

With respect to this clonotype: It may be a read error: a sequence one base away is much more abundant. This chain joins TRBV24-1 and TRBJ2-1, with D perhaps matching TRBD1 (5 bases). The germline V gene encodes CDR1 KGHDR and CDR2 SFDVKD. The CDR3 runs to 11 residues. CDR3 protein: CATQGYTEQFF. CDR3 nucleotide sequence: TGTGCCACTCAGGGTTACACTGAGCAGTTCTTC.

This clonotype occurred many times. The rearrangement joins TRBV10-2 to TRBJ2-7; 7 bases are a match to TRBD1. The germline gives CDR1 WSHSY, CDR2 SAAADI. This CDR3 spans 13 amino acids. V trimming: 5 bases; J trimming: 1 base; junction bases outside the gene matches: 2. The CDR3 loop is CASSKTGSYEQYF. The DNA of the CDR3 is TGCGCCAGCAGTAAGACAGGGTCCTACGAGCAGTACTTC.